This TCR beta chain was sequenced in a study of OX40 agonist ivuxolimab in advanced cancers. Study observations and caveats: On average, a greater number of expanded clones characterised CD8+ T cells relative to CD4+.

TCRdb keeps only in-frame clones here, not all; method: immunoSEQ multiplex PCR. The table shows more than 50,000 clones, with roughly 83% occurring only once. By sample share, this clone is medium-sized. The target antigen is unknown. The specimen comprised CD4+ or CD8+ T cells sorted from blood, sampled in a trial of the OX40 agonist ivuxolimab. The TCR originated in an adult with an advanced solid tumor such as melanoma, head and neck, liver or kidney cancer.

This chain's CDR3 is CAIKRGPNTEAFF. Here the CDR3 DNA reads TGTGCCATCAAGAGGGGGCCGAACACTGAAGCTTTCTTT. The rearrangement links TRBV10-3 to TRBJ1-1, with 7 bases fitting TRBD1. The CDR3 totals 13 residues. The germline V gene has CDR1 ENHRY and CDR2 SYGVKD. Germline trimming cut 7 bases from V and 1 base from J; bases unmatched to any gene: 3.